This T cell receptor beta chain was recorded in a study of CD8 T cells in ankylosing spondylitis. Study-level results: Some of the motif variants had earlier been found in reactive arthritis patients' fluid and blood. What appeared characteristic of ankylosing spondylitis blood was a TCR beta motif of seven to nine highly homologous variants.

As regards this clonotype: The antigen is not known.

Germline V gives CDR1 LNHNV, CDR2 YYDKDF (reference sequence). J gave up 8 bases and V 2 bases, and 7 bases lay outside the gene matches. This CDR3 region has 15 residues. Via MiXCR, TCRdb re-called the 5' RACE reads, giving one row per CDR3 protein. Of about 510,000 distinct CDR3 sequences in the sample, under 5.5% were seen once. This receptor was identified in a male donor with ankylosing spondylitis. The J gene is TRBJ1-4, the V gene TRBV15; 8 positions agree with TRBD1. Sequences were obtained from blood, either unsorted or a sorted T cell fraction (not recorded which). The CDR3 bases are TGTGCCACCAGCAGATCGACAGGGGCCATGGAAAAACTGTTTTTT. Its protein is CATSRSTGAMEKLFF.